This T cell receptor beta chain is from a study of T cell repertoires in cytomegalovirus infection. Study-level results: In two of eight donors, the top clonotype was HLA-C-restricted CMV-specific.

Turning to this clonotype: What it recognizes is unknown.

In TCRdb, the reads were re-called with MiXCR into one record per CDR3 protein. The sample lists roughly 640,000 distinct CDR3 sequences, about 24% occurring once. The ends lost 6 bases at V and 6 bases at J; junction bases unmatched: 11. CDR1 is MDHEN and CDR2 is SYDVKM in the germline V gene. The CDR3 has 15 amino acids. The sequence was collected from a human donor in good health (CMV status not recorded). Some clones in this sample may be carry-over from other donors' samples. Sequencing input: CD8+ T cells from PBMCs. The chain combines TRBV28 with TRBJ1-5, with 7 bases aligning to TRBD1. CDR3: CASRKRQGSGQPQHF. The CDR3, as DNA: TGTGCCAGCAGGAAAAGACAGGGATCGGGTCAGCCCCAGCATTTT.